This T cell receptor beta chain comes out of a study of liver allograft versus peripheral blood T cells. Turning to the study itself: In transplanted livers, T cell receptor repertoires were compared with those found in the recipients' peripheral blood.

General study points: Within liver allografts, T cell receptor repertoires were reportedly different from those in peripheral blood.

TCRdb independently ran MiXCR on the reads; one entry per CDR3 protein. The sample has about 6,300 distinct CDR3 sequences; more than 15% are singletons. As regards this clonotype: Its matching antigen is unknown.

The receptor comes from a human patient who had a liver transplant. T cells may partly derive from the graft donor.

The CDR3 DNA is TGTGCCAGCAGCTCATTTGGACAGGGAGAGGGCTACGAGCAGTACTTC. It is translated as CASSSFGQGEGYEQYF. The chain joins TRBV11-2 to TRBJ2-7, with 8 positions matching TRBD1. The V and J ends lost 4 bases and 3 bases, in that order; junction bases with no gene match: 11. This CDR3 comprises 16 residues. Germline CDR1 SGHAT, CDR2 FQNNGV. The full variable domain, with the rest looked up from reference TRBV11-2 and TRBJ2-7, is EAGVAQSPRYKIIEKRQSVAFWCNPISGHATLYWYQQILGQGPKLLIQFQNNGVVDDSQLPKDRFSAERLKGVDSTLKIQPAKLEDSAVYLCASSSFGQGEGYEQYFGPGTRLTVT.